The next 27 T cell receptor beta chains were all read from a single sample in a study of blood T cell repertoires in COVID-19. Measured with immunoSEQ multiplex PCR; TCRdb has only the in-frame clones, and not every one. Among about 190,000 clones listed, more than 60% were seen once. The sample comprised peripheral blood. Every receptor here comes from a woman in her forties or fifties with acute or convalescent COVID-19.

This chain uses TRBV28 with TRBJ1-2, with a tentative D call TRBD1 (6 bases). Germline values: CDR1 MDHEN, CDR2 SYDVKM. V lost 7 bases to trimming and J lost 6 bases, with 15 bases between them. This CDR3 has 13 amino acids. The CDR3 coding sequence is TGTGCCAGCATCTCGGGGGGGCTGGATGGCTACACCTTC. This gives the protein CASISGGLDGYTF.

This clone has more than one count but fewer than ten. This chain connects TRBV6-5 to TRBJ1-6; 8 nucleotides match TRBD1. V lost 5 bases and J lost 8; bases outside the gene matches: 5. The length of the CDR3 is 14 residues. The V gene's germline CDR1 is MNHEY and CDR2 SVGAGI. CDR3 protein: CASSPDRADSPLHF. The CDR3 coding sequence is TGTGCCAGCAGTCCGGACAGGGCGGATTCACCCCTCCACTTT.

The chain couples TRBV5-6 to TRBJ1-2; 7 positions match TRBD1. J lost 2 bases, V lost 4 bases, and 8 bases had no gene match. The CDR3 has 15 amino acids. Germline CDR1 reads SGHDT; CDR2 reads YYEEEE. CDR3 sequence (DNA): TGTGCCAGCAGCGCATCCGGGACAGCAAACTATGGCTACACCTTC. It codes for CASSASGTANYGYTF. Together with reference TRBV5-6 and TRBJ1-2, the CDR3 gives the full variable domain: DAGVTQSPTHLIKTRGQQVTLRCSPKSGHDTVSWYQQALGQGPQFIFQYYEEEERQRGNFPDRFSGHQFPNYSSELNVNALLLGDSALYLCASSASGTANYGYTFGSGTRLTVV.

This clone was seen a handful of times. This sequence joins TRBV6-2 or TRBV6-3 and TRBJ2-7, with TRBD1 matching 8 bases. Losses at the gene ends were 4 bases for V and 0 bases for J; bases not matched to a gene: 5. This CDR3 has 15 amino acids. Germline V CDR1 and CDR2: MNHEY, SVGEGT. Written as DNA, the CDR3 is TGTGCCAGCAGTTCCCGGGGACAGGCCTCCTACGAGCAGTACTTC. It is translated as CASSSRGQASYEQYF.

V is TRBV13 and J is TRBJ1-1, with D unresolved. CDR3 length: 15 amino acids. The V and J ends lost 7 bases and 1 base respectively, with 16 bases between them. Per germline, CDR1 PRHDT and CDR2 FYEKMQ (reference sequence). CDR3 sequence reads: CASMGANRQNTEAFF. The DNA of the CDR3 is TGTGCCAGCATGGGCGCTAATCGACAGAACACTGAAGCTTTCTTT.

The V call is TRBV18, the J call TRBJ1-6; the match to TRBD1 covers 7 bases. The CDR3 has 15 residues. Germline CDR1 is KGHSH and CDR2 is LQKENI. Germline trimming cut 6 bases from V and 5 bases from J; bases unmatched to any gene: 7. Here the CDR3 DNA reads TGTGCCAGCTCGCCTACAGGGGCCGATAATTCACCCCTCCACTTT. Residues: CASSPTGADNSPLHF.

The rearrangement joins TRBV27 to TRBJ2-7; TRBD1 agrees at 9 bases. The germline CDR1 and CDR2 sequences are MNHEY and SMNVEV (reference sequence). The CDR3 has 15 residues. After removal of 6 bases from V and 4 bases from J, the junction contained 10 bases not matched to a gene. CDR3 region: CASSPKPGTGYEQYF. CDR3 nucleotide sequence: TGTGCCAGCAGCCCTAAACCCGGGACAGGGTACGAGCAGTACTTC.

The V gene is TRBV6-5, the J gene TRBJ2-7; 7 bases agree with TRBD2. This CDR3 has 12 amino acids. With 5 bases clipped from V and 2 bases from J, the junction kept 0 bases outside the gene matches. From germline, CDR1 is MNHEY and CDR2 SVGAGI. This CDR3 reads CASSRGAYEQYF. For the CDR3, the DNA is TGTGCCAGCAGTCGGGGGGCCTACGAGCAGTACTTC.

This clone was seen a few times. CDR3 sequence (DNA): TGTGCCAGCTCAAACCTCGGGACAACTACCCCTGGCTACACCTTC. Its protein product is CASSNLGTTTPGYTF. The J gene is TRBJ1-2, the V gene TRBV18, with D tentatively TRBD1 (6 bases). CDR1 and CDR2 from the germline V gene are KGHSH and LQKENI. The CDR3 contains 15 residues. Deletions cut 5 bases from V and 7 bases from J, with 20 bases between. The complete variable domain, with remaining parts taken from reference TRBV18 and TRBJ1-2, reads NAGVMQNPRHLVRRRGQEARLRCSPMKGHSHVYWYRQLPEEGLKFMVYLQKENIIDESGMPKERFSAEFPKEGPSILRIQQVVRGDSAAYFCASSNLGTTTPGYTFGSGTRLTVV.

The chain joins TRBV3-1 (or the pseudogene TRBV3-2) to TRBJ2-4; D perhaps matches TRBD1 (6 bases). Germline CDR1 reads LGHDT; CDR2 reads YNNKEL (reference sequence). CDR3 length: 14 amino acids. V was trimmed by 4 bases and J by 2 bases, leaving 9 bases between them. As DNA, the CDR3 is TGTGCCAGCAGCCCTACAGGGACCAAAAACATTCAGTACTTC. Translation gives CASSPTGTKNIQYF.

The CDR3 DNA follows: TGTGCCAGCAGCTCCACCGGGCAGGGGCATACTCTTGGCAATCAGCCCCAGCATTTT. Encoded protein: CASSSTGQGHTLGNQPQHF. V usage is TRBV6-2 or TRBV6-3 and J usage is TRBJ1-5; tentatively, D is TRBD1 (6 bases). V was trimmed by 6 bases and J by 2 bases, leaving 26 bases between them. The CDR3 is made up of 19 amino acids. The V gene's germline CDR1 is MNHEY and CDR2 SVGEGT.

The chain uses TRBV15 and TRBJ1-6; TRBD1 matches at 7 bases. The CDR3 is 16 residues long. The junction had 6 bases not matched to a gene; V was cut back by 0 bases and J by 7 bases. The V gene's germline CDR1 is LNHNV and CDR2 YYDKDF (reference sequence). The DNA of the CDR3 is TGTGCCACCAGCAGAGAAGGGGGCGTCGGCAATTCACCCCTCCACTTT. Residues: CATSREGGVGNSPLHF.

The chain links TRBV30 to TRBJ1-1; maybe TRBD1 (5 bases). Per germline, CDR1 GTSNPN and CDR2 SVGIG (reference sequence). This CDR3 has 13 residues. Trimming took off 0 bases at V and 9 bases at J, with 14 bases between the two ends. CDR3 sequence: CAWSVSGGYQAFF. The CDR3 DNA reads TGTGCCTGGAGTGTGAGCGGGGGTTACCAAGCTTTCTTT.

V is TRBV12-3 or TRBV12-4 and J is TRBJ2-7; possible D gene TRBD2, 5 bases. The V and J ends lost 1 base and 4 bases respectively, with 8 bases between them. This CDR3 comprises 13 residues. The CDR3 region is CASSLGTSYEQYF. The CDR3 region has the DNA TGTGCCAGCAGTTTAGGGACTTCTTACGAGCAGTACTTC.

The table lists this clone with a count of one. The chain uses TRBV11-2 and TRBJ1-1; a weak D match, TRBD1 (6 bases). The CDR3 length is 16 residues. Germline V CDR1 and CDR2: SGHAT, FQNNGV. V shed 0 bases and J shed 4 bases, with 15 bases lying between them. The CDR3 sequence is CASSLEGAGAFTEAFF. The CDR3 DNA reads as TGTGCCAGCAGCTTAGAAGGTGCGGGGGCATTCACTGAAGCTTTCTTT.

The genes are TRBV7-8 and TRBJ1-5; maybe TRBD1 (5 bases). From germline, CDR1 is SGHVS and CDR2 FQNEAQ. The length of the CDR3 is 17 residues. Between the trimmed V and J ends, which lost 5 bases and 3 bases, there was a span of 20 bases. The CDR3 nucleotides are TGTGCCAGCAGCCCGGGCGCAGGGTTTCAATACAATCAGCCCCAGCATTTT. It yields the protein CASSPGAGFQYNQPQHF.

The chain employs TRBV6-1 and TRBJ1-1; D gene uncertain. V lost 0 bases, J lost 6 bases, and 8 bases lay in between. Germline loops: CDR1 MNHNS, CDR2 SASEGT. CDR3 length equals 13 residues. The CDR3 coding sequence is TGTGCCAGCAGTGAAGCCTGGCTGTCTGAAGCTTTCTTT. Its translation: CASSEAWLSEAFF.

The chain combines TRBV7-6 with TRBJ1-2; unclear D gene. This CDR3 contains 13 residues. Per germline, CDR1 SGHVS and CDR2 FNYEAQ. Trimming removed 5 bases at V and 4 bases at J, with 11 bases between. CDR3 region: CASSPGELYGYTF. The DNA for the CDR3 is TGTGCCAGCAGCCCCGGGGAGCTCTATGGCTACACCTTC. Supplemented by reference TRBV7-6 and TRBJ1-2, the full variable domain reads GAGVSQSPRYKVTKRGQDVALRCDPISGHVSLYWYRQALGQGPEFLTYFNYEAQQDKSGLPNDRFSAERPEGSISTLTIQRTEQRDSAMYRCASSPGELYGYTFGSGTRLTVV.

The V and J genes are TRBV28 and TRBJ2-7, with D maybe TRBD2 (6 bases). Trimming pared 10 bases from V and 2 bases from J, leaving 18 bases between. This CDR3 comprises 14 residues. Germline CDR1 is MDHEN and CDR2 is SYDVKM. The CDR3 DNA reads as TGTGCCACACAGTTGGGGGGTTCTGCCTACGAGCAGTACTTC. Its protein is CATQLGGSAYEQYF.

The rearrangement uses TRBV30 and TRBJ1-3, with 7 bases identical to TRBD1. With 4 bases clipped from V and 3 bases from J, the junction kept 6 bases outside the gene matches. The CDR3 contains 14 residues. The V gene's germline CDR1 is GTSNPN and CDR2 SVGIG (reference sequence). CDR3 nucleotides: TGTGCCTGGAACGACAGGGCTTATGGAAACACCATATATTTT. Residues: CAWNDRAYGNTIYF.

The gene calls are TRBV29-1 and TRBJ2-3; maybe TRBD2 (6 bases). The V gene lost 8 bases and the J gene lost 6 bases, with 12 bases spanning the gap. Germline V gene sequence: CDR1 SQVTM, CDR2 ANQGSEA. The CDR3 is 11 amino acids. CDR3 sequence: CSLGGGDTQYF. CDR3 sequence (DNA): TGCAGCCTCGGGGGAGGCGATACGCAGTATTTT.

V gene TRBV20-1 combines with J gene TRBJ1-1, with 8 bases matching TRBD1. CDR1 and CDR2 from the germline V gene are DFQATT and SNEGSKA (reference sequence). There are 10 residues in the CDR3. V shed 6 bases, J shed 8 bases, and the junction held 2 bases outside the gene matches. CDR3 nucleotides: TGCAGTGCAGGGACAGGCGAAGCTTTCTTT. It translates to CSAGTGEAFF.

The V gene is TRBV19, the J gene TRBJ1-1, with 8 nucleotides matching TRBD1. Germline V lookup: CDR1 LNHDA, CDR2 SQIVND (reference sequence). The CDR3 contains 16 residues. Trimming at V came to 3 bases and at J to 4 bases, leaving 10 bases not matched to a gene. CDR3 amino acids: CASSIPGQASGTEAFF. In nucleotides, the CDR3 is TGTGCCAGTAGTATCCCGGGACAGGCCTCGGGCACTGAAGCTTTCTTT.

The chain uses TRBV10-3 and TRBJ1-3; TRBD1 aligns across 8 bases. Germline-derived CDR1 and CDR2 are ENHRY and SYGVKD. The CDR3 contains 14 residues. Unmatched junction bases numbered 5, after V lost 6 bases and J lost 4 bases. CDR3 region: CAIRGQDPGNTIYF. The CDR3 nucleotides read TGTGCCATCAGGGGACAGGATCCAGGAAACACCATATATTTT.

V gene TRBV7-2 combines with J gene TRBJ1-2; tentative D call: TRBD1 (6 bases). Germline V lookup: CDR1 SGHTA, CDR2 FQGNSA. V was pared by 5 bases and J by 6 bases, with 19 bases between. The CDR3 is 15 amino acids. In nucleotides, the CDR3 is TGTGCCAGCAGCCTCAAACAGGGACGGTCCGATGGCTACACCTTC. It translates to CASSLKQGRSDGYTF. Looking up the rest from reference TRBV7-2 and TRBJ1-2 gives the full variable domain: GAGVSQSPSNKVTEKGKDVELRCDPISGHTALYWYRQSLGQGLEFLIYFQGNSAPDKSGLPSDRFSAERTGGSVSTLTIQRTQQEDSAVYLCASSLKQGRSDGYTFGSGTRLTVV.

V usage is TRBV5-4 and J usage is TRBJ2-1, with 12 bases aligning to TRBD1. From germline, CDR1 is SGHNT and CDR2 YYREEE (reference sequence). J gave up 1 base and V 4 bases, and 15 bases lay outside the gene matches. The CDR3 is 20 residues long. CDR3 residues: CASSPSGTGGLFRSYNEQFF. In nucleotides, the CDR3 is TGTGCCAGCAGCCCCTCCGGGACAGGGGGCCTTTTTAGGTCCTACAATGAGCAGTTCTTC.

The rearrangement links TRBV6-5 to TRBJ2-3, with D unresolved. The CDR3 is 14 residues long. Germline CDR1 MNHEY, CDR2 SVGAGI. Trimming cost V 8 bases and J 1 base, with 13 bases left between them. CDR3 sequence (DNA): TGTGCCAGCGGTCGAGACTTTCGCACAGATACGCAGTATTTT. The encoded protein is CASGRDFRTDTQYF.